Each of the 27 T cell receptor beta chains below was sequenced from the same sample in a study of cytomegalovirus exposure and HLA in healthy donors. Libraries were prepared by immunoSEQ multiplex PCR; TCRdb keeps only in-frame clonotypes and omits some of them. The sample shows about 160,000 clones, around 92% of them seen only once. Sequencing was done on a sample of PBMCs. All receptors derive from a man aged 18 to 29 in good health and CMV-seropositive.

The chain links TRBV13 to TRBJ2-3; 7 positions match TRBD1. Losses at the gene ends were 1 base for V and 2 bases for J; bases not matched to a gene: 3. The CDR3 has 15 amino acids. Germline assignment: CDR1 PRHDT and CDR2 FYEKMQ (reference sequence). The CDR3, as DNA: TGTGCCAGCAGCTTAGAACAGGGGTTCACAGATACGCAGTATTTT. It encodes CASSLEQGFTDTQYF.

The chain employs TRBV9 and TRBJ1-3, with a weak D call TRBD1 (5 bases). Trimming removed 6 bases at V and 4 bases at J, with 11 bases between. Per the germline V gene, CDR1 is SGDLS and CDR2 is YYNGEE. CDR3 size: 13 residues. The DNA of the CDR3 is TGTGCCAGCACCCCCCAGGGAGGAAACACCATATATTTT. The encoded protein is CASTPQGGNTIYF.

The chain recombines TRBV19 with TRBJ2-3, with 10 bases that match TRBD2. Trimming at V came to 4 bases and at J to 4 bases, leaving 8 bases not matched to a gene. Germline CDR1 LNHDA, CDR2 SQIVND (reference sequence). This CDR3 is built from 16 residues. This CDR3 is CASSTSSGSGADTQYF. CDR3 DNA sequence: TGTGCCAGTAGTACCTCTAGCGGGAGTGGTGCAGATACGCAGTATTTT.

The rearrangement uses TRBV5-1 and TRBJ2-7; perhaps TRBD2 as D (6 bases). Per the germline V gene, CDR1 is SGHRS and CDR2 is YFSETQ. The V end lost 1 base, the J end lost 1 base, and 9 bases lay between the germline ends. The CDR3 contains 14 residues. CDR3 bases: TGCGCCAGCAGCTTGTGGGAGGCATCCTACGAGCAGTACTTC. This codes for CASSLWEASYEQYF. Full variable domain (rest looked up from reference TRBV5-1 and TRBJ2-7): KAGVTQTPRYLIKTRGQQVTLSCSPISGHRSVSWYQQTPGQGLQFLFEYFSETQRNKGNFPGRFSGRQFSNSRSEMNVSTLELGDSALYLCASSLWEASYEQYFGPGTRLTVT.

The V gene is TRBV27, the J gene TRBJ1-5, with 7 bases matching TRBD1. Germline lookup yields CDR1 MNHEY and CDR2 SMNVEV (reference sequence). The length of the CDR3 is 15 residues. J gave up 3 bases and V 6 bases, and 8 bases lay outside the gene matches. In nucleotides, the CDR3 is TGTGCCAGCAGGGCGGGACAGTCATACAATCAGCCCCAGCATTTT. Translating gives CASRAGQSYNQPQHF.

This chain links TRBV18 with TRBJ2-7; D might be TRBD1 (6 bases). Germline lookup yields CDR1 KGHSH and CDR2 LQKENI. Deletions cut 3 bases from V and 4 bases from J, with 19 bases between. This CDR3 region has 16 residues. CDR3 sequence reads: CASSPPRQVPGYEQYF. CDR3 nucleotide sequence: TGTGCCAGCTCACCGCCCCGACAGGTCCCCGGGTACGAGCAGTACTTC.

The rearrangement joins TRBV6-5 to TRBJ2-2, with D maybe TRBD2 (5 bases). Germline CDR1 reads MNHEY; CDR2 reads SVGAGI. Trimming removed 3 bases at V and 5 bases at J, with 10 bases between. The CDR3 has 14 amino acids. The CDR3 DNA reads as TGTGCCAGCAGTTATCATCCGGGGACCGGGGAGCTGTTTTTT. Residues: CASSYHPGTGELFF.

The rearrangement uses TRBV6-6 and TRBJ1-5, with D perhaps TRBD1 (5 bases). The V gene's germline CDR1 is MNHNY and CDR2 SVGAGI (reference sequence). The CDR3 runs to 13 residues. The germline V and J ends were trimmed by 4 bases and 6 bases, with 10 bases remaining between them. The chain's CDR3 is CASSWGEGQPQHF. As DNA, the CDR3 is TGTGCCAGCAGTTGGGGGGAGGGTCAGCCCCAGCATTTT.

This chain joins TRBV21-1 and TRBJ1-2; the table's D call, TRBD1, has no DNA check behind it. TRBV21-1 is marked as a pseudogene. This CDR3 comprises 14 residues. The CDR3 bases are TGTGCCAGCAGCAAAGGAGGACAGCCCTATGGCTACACCTTC. This codes for CASSKGGQPYGYTF.

The chain has TRBV6-1 and TRBJ1-4; D remains ambiguous. CDR3 size: 15 residues. Germline-derived CDR1 and CDR2 are MNHNS and SASEGT. V dropped 8 bases and J dropped 3 bases, with 16 bases sitting between them. The CDR3, as DNA: TGTGCCAGCCAGTCCGGATTAGGAGCTAATGAAAAACTGTTTTTT. This sequence encodes CASQSGLGANEKLFF.

The rearrangement joins TRBV18 to TRBJ2-1; 7 bases fit TRBD2. Trimming cost V 3 bases and J 6 bases; bases outside gene matches: 8. There are 15 residues in the CDR3. Per the germline V gene, CDR1 is KGHSH and CDR2 is LQKENI. The CDR3 reads CASSPRASGLNEQFF. The CDR3 DNA follows: TGTGCCAGCTCACCTCGGGCTAGCGGTCTCAATGAGCAGTTCTTC.

This chain connects TRBV9 to TRBJ2-2, with 8 bases fitting TRBD2. CDR1 and CDR2 (germline): SGDLS, YYNGEE. Unmatched junction bases numbered 6, after V lost 0 bases and J lost 8 bases. This CDR3 spans 15 amino acids. For the CDR3, the DNA is TGTGCCAGCAGCGTAGGACTAGCGCCCGGAGGGGAGCTGTTTTTT. This codes for CASSVGLAPGGELFF.

The V and J genes are TRBV30 and TRBJ1-3; the match to TRBD1 covers 7 bases. Germline CDR1 is GTSNPN and CDR2 is SVGIG (reference sequence). J lost 4 bases, V lost 7 bases, and 10 bases had no gene match. The CDR3 runs 14 residues. The CDR3 spells CASTKTGKGNTIYF. The CDR3 nucleotides read TGTGCCTCGACAAAGACAGGGAAGGGAAACACCATATATTTT.

This chain joins TRBV19 and TRBJ2-3; the D gene is possibly TRBD1 (5 bases). Germline-derived CDR1 and CDR2 are LNHDA and SQIVND (reference sequence). Trimming left V 7 bases short and J 0 bases short, with 14 bases between. CDR3 length equals 15 residues. The DNA of the CDR3 is TGTGCCAGTATGGGATGGGGCGTCAGCACAGATACGCAGTATTTT. Encoded protein: CASMGWGVSTDTQYF.

This chain uses TRBV28 with TRBJ2-7; D remains ambiguous. The germline V gene has CDR1 MDHEN and CDR2 SYDVKM. This CDR3 is built from 13 residues. Between the trimmed V and J ends, which lost 2 bases and 0 bases, there was a span of 5 bases. CDR3 amino acids: CASSLPLSYEQYF. As DNA, the CDR3 is TGTGCCAGCAGTTTACCCCTCTCCTACGAGCAGTACTTC.

This clone was detected only once. The chain recombines TRBV27 with TRBJ1-1, with a weak D call TRBD1 (6 bases). The V end lost 3 bases, the J end lost 0 bases, and 14 bases lay between the germline ends. The length of the CDR3 is 16 residues. Germline V gene lookup returns CDR1 MNHEY and CDR2 SMNVEV (reference sequence). CDR3 in amino acids: CASSFDEDSLNTEAFF. The CDR3 nucleotides read TGTGCCAGCAGTTTTGATGAGGACAGCTTGAACACTGAAGCTTTCTTT.

V is TRBV18 and J is TRBJ2-5; the D is unclear. The CDR3 consists of 13 residues. Trimming took 2 bases from V and 2 from J, leaving 6 bases between them. The germline gives CDR1 KGHSH, CDR2 LQKENI. The CDR3 DNA reads TGTGCCAGCTCACCATCGAGACAAGAGACCCAGTACTTC. As protein: CASSPSRQETQYF.

This clone has only one observation. The genes are TRBV29-1 and TRBJ1-1; D uncertain. Germline V gene lookup returns CDR1 SQVTM and CDR2 ANQGSEA. Trimming took off 4 bases at V and 2 bases at J, with 8 bases between the two ends. This CDR3 has 12 amino acids. For the CDR3, the DNA is TGCAGCGTTGGGCAAATTAACACTGAAGCTTTCTTT. Translation gives CSVGQINTEAFF.

The CDR3 DNA sequence: TGTGCCAGCAGCTTCCAGGACTTCGAGCAGTACTTC. Its translation: CASSFQDFEQYF. The chain recombines TRBV7-8 with TRBJ2-7; tentative D call: TRBD2 (5 bases). The CDR3 is 12 amino acids. Germline V gene data show CDR1 as SGHVS and CDR2 as FQNEAQ. Trimming left V 3 bases short and J 6 bases short, with 9 bases between.

The chain has TRBV28 and TRBJ2-4, with a possible D match to TRBD2 (6 bases). This CDR3 is built from 13 residues. CDR1 is MDHEN and CDR2 is SYDVKM in the germline V gene. V lost 5 bases and J lost 4, with 9 bases in between. The chain's CDR3 is CASSGGAKNIQYF. In DNA form, the CDR3 reads TGTGCCAGCAGTGGCGGGGCTAAAAACATTCAGTACTTC. Full variable domain (outside the CDR3, taken from reference TRBV28 and TRBJ2-4): DVKVTQSSRYLVKRTGEKVFLECVQDMDHENMFWYRQDPGLGLRLIYFSYDVKMKEKGDIPEGYSVSREKKERFSLILESASTNQTSMYLCASSGGAKNIQYFGAGTRLSVL.

The chain couples TRBV6-6 to TRBJ2-7, with 8 bases lining up with TRBD2. This CDR3 contains 16 residues. Germline loops: CDR1 MNHNY, CDR2 SVGAGI (reference sequence). The J segment lost 3 bases and the V segment lost 0 bases, leaving 7 bases of the junction unmatched. Written as DNA, the CDR3 is TGTGCCAGCAGTTACTCCCCGGGAGGGGTCAACTACGAGCAGTACTTC. It is translated as CASSYSPGGVNYEQYF.

The rearrangement joins TRBV27 to TRBJ1-3; no clear D gene. The germline V and J ends were trimmed by 2 bases and 8 bases, with 16 bases remaining between them. Germline V gene lookup returns CDR1 MNHEY and CDR2 SMNVEV (reference sequence). There are 15 residues in the CDR3. The CDR3 DNA is TGTGCCAGCAGTTTAAGAGGGTACGCCTTTGACACCATATATTTT. It yields the protein CASSLRGYAFDTIYF.

The chain employs TRBV1 and TRBJ2-5; the table gives TRBD1 as D, unverified against the DNA. TRBV1 is shown as a pseudogene. The CDR3 extends over 15 amino acids. The CDR3 DNA is TGCACCAGCAGCCAAGGCCCACAGGGGAGGGAGACCCAGTACTTC. Protein product: CTSSQGPQGRETQYF.

The chain joins TRBV27 to TRBJ2-6; TRBD1 aligns across 9 bases. The CDR3 is 18 amino acids. Germline trimming cut 1 base from V and 0 bases from J; bases unmatched to any gene: 4. CDR1 is MNHEY and CDR2 is SMNVEV in the germline V gene (reference sequence). The CDR3 DNA reads as TGTGCCAGCAGTTTATACTGGACAGGGGACTCTGGGGCCAACGTCCTGACTTTC. Residues: CASSLYWTGDSGANVLTF.

The chain couples TRBV15 to TRBJ2-2; TRBD2 matches 8 bases. Germline CDR1 is LNHNV and CDR2 is YYDKDF (reference sequence). The CDR3 sequence is 17 residues long. Trimming removed 3 bases from V and 5 bases from J; junction bases left unmatched: 11. CDR3 region: CATSRNLAGSRTGELFF. DNA of the CDR3: TGTGCCACCAGCAGGAATCTAGCGGGCTCGAGGACCGGGGAGCTGTTTTTT.

V is TRBV11-2 and J is TRBJ2-7; 7 bases are a match to TRBD2. The CDR3 is 14 amino acids. J gave up 2 bases and V 4 bases, and 5 bases lay outside the gene matches. CDR1 and CDR2 from the germline V gene are SGHAT and FQNNGV. CDR3 DNA sequence: TGTGCCAGCAGCTCAGCGGGAACCGCCTACGAGCAGTACTTC. Its translation: CASSSAGTAYEQYF.

This clone appeared a few times. The chain has TRBV28 and TRBJ2-5; perhaps TRBD2 as D (6 bases). The V end lost 1 base, the J end lost 4 bases, and 19 bases lay between the germline ends. CDR3 length: 17 amino acids. Germline lookup yields CDR1 MDHEN and CDR2 SYDVKM. The CDR3 here is CASSLLEGLPMAETQYF. The CDR3 DNA reads TGTGCCAGCAGTTTATTGGAGGGGCTCCCCATGGCAGAGACCCAGTACTTC.